The 21 T cell receptor beta chains presented below share a single source sample, sequenced in a study of blood T cell repertoires in COVID-19. Profiling relied on immunoSEQ multiplex PCR, and the TCRdb table lists in-frame clones only, not all of them. There are under 300,000 clones in the sample; approximately 80% occur only once, and approximately 4.9% lies in the top ten. Source material: peripheral blood. Every receptor here comes from a woman of 80 years or more with active or convalescent COVID-19.

The rearrangement uses TRBV27 and TRBJ1-5; D remains unclear. The CDR3 extends over 14 amino acids. Germline V gene sequence: CDR1 MNHEY, CDR2 SMNVEV (reference sequence). V lost 7 bases and J lost 0, with 10 bases in between. Written as DNA, the CDR3 is TGTGCCAGCAAAAATCAAAATAGCAATCAGCCCCAGCATTTT. This translates into CASKNQNSNQPQHF.

The J gene is TRBJ2-3, the V gene TRBV3-1 (or the pseudogene TRBV3-2); TRBD2 agrees at 8 bases. V trimming: 1 base; J trimming: 5 bases; junction bases outside the gene matches: 8. This CDR3 region has 16 residues. Germline CDR1 is LGHDT and CDR2 is YNNKEL (reference sequence). The CDR3 region has the DNA TGTGCCAGCAGCCAAGGGAGCGGGGGCCGCATAGATACGCAGTATTTT. It translates to CASSQGSGGRIDTQYF.

J is TRBJ2-3 and V is TRBV5-4; 7 nucleotides line up with TRBD2. The germline V gene encodes CDR1 SGHNT and CDR2 YYREEE (reference sequence). V lost 10 bases, J lost 0 bases, and 8 bases stayed unmatched. The CDR3 is 14 residues long. The CDR3: CAVLSGPSTDTQYF. CDR3 DNA sequence: TGTGCCGTTCTTAGCGGGCCAAGCACAGATACGCAGTATTTT.

The V and J genes are TRBV7-9 and TRBJ1-5; weak D call: TRBD1 (6 bases). The CDR3 has 15 residues. From germline, CDR1 is SEHNR and CDR2 FQNEAQ (reference sequence). Trimming took 1 base from V and 3 from J, leaving 10 bases between them. DNA of the CDR3: TGTGCCAGCAGCTTAGGGGGACACCTCAATCAGCCCCAGCATTTT. Amino acid sequence: CASSLGGHLNQPQHF. Looking up the rest from reference TRBV7-9 and TRBJ1-5 gives the full variable domain: DTGVSQNPRHKITKRGQNVTFRCDPISEHNRLYWYRQTLGQGPEFLTYFQNEAQLEKSRLLSDRFSAERPKGSFSTLEIQRTEQGDSAMYLCASSLGGHLNQPQHFGDGTRLSIL.

The DNA for the CDR3 is TGTGCCACCAGCGGGACAGGGAACACTGAAGCTTTCTTT. Translating it yields CATSGTGNTEAFF. This chain uses TRBV24-1 with TRBJ1-1; 8 bases agree with TRBD1. From germline, CDR1 is KGHDR and CDR2 SFDVKD. Trimming took 7 bases from V and 1 from J; bases not matched to a gene: 1. The CDR3 length is 13 residues.

V gene TRBV29-1 combines with J gene TRBJ1-1, with 9 bases lining up with TRBD1. CDR3 size: 13 residues. The V gene's germline CDR1 is SQVTM and CDR2 ANQGSEA. With 8 bases clipped from V and 1 base from J, the junction kept 5 bases outside the gene matches. The CDR3 loop is CSLQQGANTEAFF. The CDR3 DNA sequence: TGCAGCCTTCAACAGGGGGCGAACACTGAAGCTTTCTTT.

The chain links TRBV5-4 to TRBJ1-1, with D maybe TRBD1 (6 bases). The CDR3 loop spans 14 amino acids. CDR1 is SGHNT and CDR2 is YYREEE in the germline V gene (reference sequence). The V end lost 4 bases, the J end lost 1 base, and 11 bases lay between the germline ends. The CDR3, as DNA: TGTGCCAGCAGCATCGGACAGCAGAACACTGAAGCTTTCTTT. The encoded protein is CASSIGQQNTEAFF.

V is TRBV5-5 and J is TRBJ1-5; no reliable D call. The CDR3 loop spans 14 amino acids. Germline assignment: CDR1 SGHKS and CDR2 YYEKEE (reference sequence). Trimming removed 0 bases at V and 7 bases at J, with 11 bases between. The CDR3 here is CASSLVSGRQPQHF. CDR3 DNA sequence: TGTGCCAGCAGCTTGGTATCTGGGAGGCAGCCCCAGCATTTT.

The V call is TRBV7-2, the J call TRBJ1-6, with a tentative D call TRBD1 (6 bases). Germline CDR1 SGHTA, CDR2 FQGNSA. The CDR3 is 15 residues long. The V gene lost 5 bases and the J gene lost 3 bases, with 11 bases spanning the gap. The CDR3 spells CASSHGQHYNSPLHF. The CDR3 bases are TGTGCCAGCAGCCATGGACAGCACTATAATTCACCCCTCCACTTT.

A few counts support this clone. The chain uses TRBV27 and TRBJ2-2; 10 nucleotides match TRBD1. With V trimmed by 3 bases and J by 3 bases, 7 bases remained unmatched. Germline V gives CDR1 MNHEY, CDR2 SMNVEV (reference sequence). The CDR3 covers 17 residues. CDR3 protein: CASSFRRQGAYTGELFF. DNA of the CDR3: TGTGCCAGCAGTTTCCGTAGACAGGGGGCTTACACCGGGGAGCTGTTTTTT.

This clone was found a few times. The chain has TRBV7-2 and TRBJ1-5, with D uncertain. With 2 bases removed from V and 1 base from J, the gap between germline ends came to 6 bases. Germline CDR1 is SGHTA and CDR2 is FQGNSA. This CDR3 spans 14 amino acids. The CDR3, as DNA: TGTGCCAGCAGCTTATATCAGAGCAATCAGCCCCAGCATTTT. Translated: CASSLYQSNQPQHF.

The chain links TRBV5-6 to TRBJ2-1, with a possible D match to TRBD1 (5 bases). The ends were cut back, 5 bases at V and 2 bases at J, with 14 bases in the middle. Germline values: CDR1 SGHDT, CDR2 YYEEEE. CDR3 length: 15 amino acids. In nucleotides, the CDR3 is TGTGCCAGCAGACTCCAGGGAAGCGCCTACAATGAGCAGTTCTTC. It is translated as CASRLQGSAYNEQFF.

This chain uses TRBV3-1 (or the pseudogene TRBV3-2) with TRBJ1-2; D unclear. This CDR3 spans 13 amino acids. From germline, CDR1 is LGHDT and CDR2 YNNKEL (reference sequence). The V and J ends lost 4 bases and 4 bases respectively, with 10 bases between them. This chain's CDR3 is CASSREGIYGYTF. The CDR3 DNA is TGTGCCAGCAGCCGTGAGGGTATCTATGGCTACACCTTC.

The rearrangement uses TRBV19 and TRBJ2-3; D may be TRBD2 (7 bases). Germline CDR1 LNHDA, CDR2 SQIVND (reference sequence). CDR3 length: 18 residues. The V end lost 3 bases, the J end lost 3 bases, and 22 bases lay between the germline ends. The CDR3 loop reads CASSIFATLGGLTDTQYF. CDR3 DNA: TGTGCCAGTAGTATTTTTGCGACGCTCGGGGGGCTGACAGATACGCAGTATTTT. Combining the CDR3 with reference TRBV19 and TRBJ2-3 gives the whole variable domain DGGITQSPKYLFRKEGQNVTLSCEQNLNHDAMYWYRQDPGQGLRLIYYSQIVNDFQKGDIAEGYSVSREKKESFPLTVTSAQKNPTAFYLCASSIFATLGGLTDTQYFGPGTRLTVL.

The rearrangement uses TRBV5-4 and TRBJ2-5, with a tentative D call TRBD1 (6 bases). The germline V gene has CDR1 SGHNT and CDR2 YYREEE (reference sequence). The CDR3 has 13 residues. V was shortened by 4 bases and J by 5 bases, with 12 bases between the two germline ends. CDR3 bases: TGTGCCAGCAGCGAACAGGGCCGCGAGACCCAGTACTTC. This translates into CASSEQGRETQYF. Full variable domain (remainder filled in from reference TRBV5-4 and TRBJ2-5): ETGVTQSPTHLIKTRGQQVTLRCSSQSGHNTVSWYQQALGQGPQFIFQYYREEENGRGNFPPRFSGLQFPNYSSELNVNALELDDSALYLCASSEQGRETQYFGPGTRLLVL.

This clone was seen just once. V is TRBV19 and J is TRBJ1-1, with TRBD1 matching 7 bases. V trimming: 8 bases; J trimming: 3 bases; junction bases outside the gene matches: 6. CDR3 size: 13 residues. CDR1 and CDR2 (germline): LNHDA, SQIVND (reference sequence). CDR3 loop: CASSDRAYTEAFF. The CDR3 DNA reads as TGTGCCAGTTCCGACAGGGCTTACACTGAAGCTTTCTTT.

The table lists this clone with a count of one. The J gene is TRBJ1-4, the V gene TRBV18; D is unresolved. CDR1 is KGHSH, CDR2 LQKENI, per germline. Between the trimmed V and J ends, which lost 2 bases and 5 bases, there was a span of 12 bases. The CDR3 sequence is 15 residues long. CDR3 DNA sequence: TGTGCCAGCTCACCAGCGGGAGAGAGGAATGAAAAACTGTTTTTT. Amino acids: CASSPAGERNEKLFF.

The chain carries TRBV9 and TRBJ1-1; no firm D call. The V gene's germline CDR1 is SGDLS and CDR2 YYNGEE. The V gene lost 1 base and the J gene lost 4 bases, with 14 bases spanning the gap. This CDR3 has 15 residues. The CDR3 region has the DNA TGTGCCAGCAGCGTATACGGCAGCGAGTCCACTGAAGCTTTCTTT. Translation gives CASSVYGSESTEAFF. The whole variable domain, remainder taken from reference TRBV9 and TRBJ1-1, is DSGVTQTPKHLITATGQRVTLRCSPRSGDLSVYWYQQSLDQGLQFLIQYYNGEERAKGNILERFSAQQFPDLHSELNLSSLELGDSALYFCASSVYGSESTEAFFGQGTRLTVV.

The chain has TRBV29-1 and TRBJ2-4; no firm D call. The V gene lost 3 bases and the J gene lost 11 bases, with 11 bases spanning the gap. In germline, CDR1 is SQVTM, CDR2 ANQGSEA. The CDR3 sequence is 11 residues long. The CDR3 region has the DNA TGCAGCGTTGAGCGAGCAGGCCTTCAGTACTTC. Translating it yields CSVERAGLQYF.

The chain has TRBV5-4 and TRBJ1-1, with TRBD1 matching over 8 bases. In germline, CDR1 is SGHNT, CDR2 YYREEE (reference sequence). V dropped 3 bases and J dropped 4; count of bases not matched to a gene: 8. CDR3 length equals 15 residues. The chain's CDR3 is CASSSKKTGATEAFF. The DNA of the CDR3 is TGTGCCAGCAGCTCCAAAAAGACAGGGGCCACTGAAGCTTTCTTT.

The J gene is TRBJ1-1, the V gene TRBV10-1; no definite D call. The CDR3 contains 14 residues. Per the germline V gene, CDR1 is WNHNN and CDR2 is SYGVQD (reference sequence). V was shortened by 3 bases and J by 0 bases, with 8 bases between the two germline ends. The CDR3 nucleotides read TGCGCCAGCAGTGATGGAGGCTTGAACACTGAAGCTTTCTTT. Its protein is CASSDGGLNTEAFF.